The rows below give T cell receptor beta chains drawn from one sample of a study of T cell changes during pregnancy in multiple sclerosis. Here immunoSEQ multiplex PCR was the method, and the copy in TCRdb shows in-frame clones only, minus some. This repertoire shows 70,000 or so clones, over 80% found once; its top ten account for roughly 2.1%. Specimen: peripheral blood, collected in the third trimester of pregnancy. The source is a female donor in good health, enrolled as a control in a pregnancy study. CDR3s include the opening cysteine and the closing phenylalanine or tryptophan. A D gene is named only where the DNA matches it firmly. Not every row has a clone size; where given, it reads once, few, many or a size class.

D gene,clone size,V gene,J gene,CDR3 DNA,CDR3 protein
NA,NA,TRBV30,TRBJ1-2,TGTGCCTGGAGTACTACTGGTCGCGGCTACACCTTC,CAWSTTGRGYTF
NA,NA,TRBV9,TRBJ1-4,TGTGCCAGCAGCGTAGGGATGGGCACTAATGAAAAACTGTTTTTT,CASSVGMGTNEKLFF
NA,NA,TRBV7-5,TRBJ1-2,TGTGCCAGAAGCGCGCTCCTTCAAATAGCCGGCTACACCTTC,CARSALLQIAGYTF
NA,NA,TRBV7-8,TRBJ1-5,TGTGCCAGCAGCTTAGGGGCGCCATATCAGCCCCAGCATTTT,CASSLGAPYQPQHF
TRBD1,NA,TRBV2,TRBJ1-2,TGTGCCAGCAGTTCCGGGACAGGGATATCCTATGGCTACACCTTC,CASSSGTGISYGYTF
NA,NA,TRBV7-5,TRBJ2-5,TGTGCCAGAAGCCCGGCTAGCGGGAGAGTAGAGACCCAGTACTTC,CARSPASGRVETQYF
TRBD2,NA,TRBV28,TRBJ2-5,TGTGCCAGCAGTTTTGGTCGGACTAGCGGGAGGGCGTGGGGAACCCAGTACTTC,CASSFGRTSGRAWGTQYF
TRBD2,NA,TRBV19,TRBJ2-1,TGTGCCAGTAGTATTGCAGCGGGGGAGCAGTTCTTC,CASSIAAGEQFF
NA,NA,TRBV11-2,TRBJ2-5,TGTGCCAGCAGCTTAGGTTCTAGGCGAGGGAAAGAGACCCAGTACTTC,CASSLGSRRGKETQYF
TRBD2,NA,TRBV7-3,TRBJ2-3,TGTGCCAGCAGCTTAGCGGGAGGGCCGACAGATACGCAGTATTTT,CASSLAGGPTDTQYF
TRBD2,NA,TRBV28,TRBJ2-7,TGTGCCAGCACCCCTAGCGGGAGGGTCCACGAGCAGTACTTC,CASTPSGRVHEQYF
NA,NA,TRBV30,TRBJ1-1,TGTGCCTGGGGTCCCGCGTGGGCAGCTTTCTTT,CAWGPAWAAFF
TRBD1,few,TRBV28,TRBJ2-2,TGTGCCAGCGGACAGGGTAACACCGGGGAGCTGTTTTTT,CASGQGNTGELFF
NA,once,TRBV7-9,TRBJ1-2,TGTGCCAGCAGCGGAACTGGGGGCGGAGTAGACTATGGCTACACCTTC,CASSGTGGGVDYGYTF
TRBD2,NA,TRBV4-2,TRBJ2-3,TGTGCCAGCAGCCCACGGACTAGCGGAAACACAGATACGCAGTATTTT,CASSPRTSGNTDTQYF
TRBD2,NA,TRBV10-3,TRBJ2-1,TGTGCCACCAACAGAGGACTAGCGGGAGGCCAGGAGCAGTTCTTC,CATNRGLAGGQEQFF
TRBD1,NA,TRBV7-9,TRBJ1-2,TGTGCCAGCGCGCCACCGGACAGGAGCTTCTATGGCTACACCTTC,CASAPPDRSFYGYTF
TRBD1,few,TRBV27,TRBJ2-7,TGTGCCAGCAGTTTATCGAGGACAGGGGCAGTCTCCGAGCAGTACTTC,CASSLSRTGAVSEQYF
NA,once,TRBV7-8,TRBJ1-1,TGTGCCAGCAGCTTAGGCTCCGGAGAGGGCACTGAAGCTTTCTTT,CASSLGSGEGTEAFF
TRBD1,NA,TRBV7-2,TRBJ1-2,TGTGCCAGCAGCCGGACAGGGATGGTTGGCTACACCTTC,CASSRTGMVGYTF
NA,NA,TRBV7-9,TRBJ1-4,TGTGCCAGCAATTTCCAACGGGGGAAACTGTTTTTT,CASNFQRGKLFF
NA,NA,TRBV5-1,TRBJ1-1,TGCGCCAGCAGCTTCGCGGGTCTTACTGAAGCTTTCTTT,CASSFAGLTEAFF
NA,NA,TRBV19,TRBJ2-1,TGTGCCAGTAAAGGAGGCGGATCCTACAATGAGCAGTTCTTC,CASKGGGSYNEQFF
TRBD1,NA,TRBV19,TRBJ2-7,TGTGCCAGTAGTATAGATCGAGGACAGGGGGCCTACGAGCAGTACTTC,CASSIDRGQGAYEQYF
TRBD1,NA,TRBV18,TRBJ1-3,TGTGCCAGCTCACCGTCGGTGACCCGAGACAGGGCAGTTAGCACCATATATTTT,CASSPSVTRDRAVSTIYF
NA,NA,TRBV19,TRBJ2-7,TGTGCCAGTGGTTTGGCGGCCTCCTACGAGCAGTACTTC,CASGLAASYEQYF
TRBD1,NA,TRBV2,TRBJ2-1,TGTGCCAGCAGAAGGGACAGCCACAATGAGCAGTTCTTC,CASRRDSHNEQFF
NA,NA,TRBV5-1,TRBJ1-2,TGCGCCAGCAGCTTGAATAAAGGGGGTGGCTACACCTTC,CASSLNKGGGYTF
TRBD1,NA,TRBV5-4,TRBJ2-1,TGTGCCAGCAGACAGGACAGGGAAACCTACAATGAGCAGTTCTTC,CASRQDRETYNEQFF
NA,NA,TRBV27,TRBJ1-1,TGTGCCAGCAGTCTTTCCGGGACAACTGAAGCTTTCTTT,CASSLSGTTEAFF
NA,NA,TRBV21-1,TRBJ2-1,TGTGCCAGCAGCCCGGACAATGAGCAGTTCTTC,CASSPDNEQFF
NA,NA,TRBV5-6,TRBJ1-2,TGTGCCTCCAGCGGGGGATATGGCTACACCTTC,CASSGGYGYTF
TRBD1,NA,TRBV11-3,TRBJ2-5,TGTGCCAGCAGTCGACAGGGCCCCGGTGGGACCCAGTACTTC,CASSRQGPGGTQYF
TRBD2,NA,TRBV7-9,TRBJ2-1,TGTGCCAGCAGCTTGGGGAGGGCTGATGAGCAGTTCTTC,CASSLGRADEQFF
NA,NA,TRBV7-2,TRBJ2-1,TGTGCCAGCAGCTTAGTTGGTCAGGGCTTACAGTTCTTC,CASSLVGQGLQFF
TRBD1,NA,TRBV7-9,TRBJ1-2,TGTGCCAGCAGCCCGACCGGGACAGGGGTGTATGGCTACACCTTC,CASSPTGTGVYGYTF
TRBD1,NA,TRBV25-1,TRBJ2-1,TGTGCCAGCAGTGAACAGGGGGCCCGGGGCTCCTACAATGAGCAGTTCTTC,CASSEQGARGSYNEQFF
NA,NA,TRBV21-1,TRBJ2-7,TGTGCCAGCAGCAGGCCCCCCAGGGAGCAGTACTTC,CASSRPPREQYF
NA,NA,TRBV15,TRBJ2-1,TGTGCCACCAGCAGAGCAGGGCCGAACAATGAGCAGTTCTTC,CATSRAGPNNEQFF
TRBD1,NA,TRBV30,TRBJ1-2,TGTGCCTGGAGTGGTATTAAGGTGGTCGAGGTTAAGGGGGCGAGGGACTATGGCTACACCTTC,CAWSGIKVVEVKGARDYGYTF
NA,once,TRBV5-1,TRBJ2-7,TGCGCCAGCAGCTTGGAGGCGGGGGCGAGCGAGCAGTACTTC,CASSLEAGASEQYF
TRBD2,NA,TRBV11-2,TRBJ2-7,TGTGCCAGCAGCCATAGCGGGGGGATCTCCTACGAGCAGTACTTC,CASSHSGGISYEQYF
NA,few,TRBV6-6,TRBJ1-5,TGTGCCAGCAGAGGCGGGCCCCAAAACAATCAGCCCCAGCATTTT,CASRGGPQNNQPQHF
TRBD2,NA,TRBV7-9,TRBJ2-7,TGTGCCAGCAGCTTGGCGGGGGGGGACGAGCAGTACTTC,CASSLAGGDEQYF
TRBD2,NA,TRBV6-1,TRBJ2-5,TGTGCCACCCTAGCGGGGGGCCAAGAGACCCAGTACTTC,CATLAGGQETQYF
TRBD1,NA,TRBV11-1,TRBJ2-7,TGTGCCAGCAGCTTAGCGGGGGACAGGTTCTCGAGCTCCTACGAGCAGTACTTC,CASSLAGDRFSSSYEQYF
NA,NA,TRBV7-2,TRBJ1-5,TGTGCCAGCAGTCGTCGGGGGGGATCTCAGCCCCAGCATTTT,CASSRRGGSQPQHF
NA,NA,TRBV27,TRBJ1-4,TGTGCCAGCAGTTTATCAGCATCCGGGGAAAAACTGTTTTTT,CASSLSASGEKLFF
TRBD1,NA,TRBV18,TRBJ2-5,TGTGCCAGCTCACCCCCAACAGGGGGCCTGCAGACCCAGTACTTC,CASSPPTGGLQTQYF
NA,NA,TRBV4-2,TRBJ2-3,TGTGCCAGCAGCCAAGACCCGGGGGATACGCAGTATTTT,CASSQDPGDTQYF
NA,NA,TRBV5-1,TRBJ1-4,TGCGCCAGCAGCCCCGTGGGGGGGGATGAAAAACTGTTTTTT,CASSPVGGDEKLFF
NA,NA,TRBV5-1,TRBJ2-2,TGCGCCAGCAGCTTGGGGGGCAGTACGAACACCGGGGAGCTGTTTTTT,CASSLGGSTNTGELFF
TRBD2,NA,TRBV5-4,TRBJ2-3,TGTGCCAGCAGCACCCTCAGGGAGGGTCGCACAGATACGCAGTATTTT,CASSTLREGRTDTQYF
NA,NA,TRBV19,TRBJ2-7,TGTGCCAGTAGTCTGGGCAGAGCCGAGCAGTACTTC,CASSLGRAEQYF
NA,NA,TRBV18,TRBJ2-3,TGTGCCAGCTCACCAACGGCGGGGCCACCGGATACGCAGTATTTT,CASSPTAGPPDTQYF
TRBD1,few,TRBV2,TRBJ1-4,TGTGCCAGCAGTCTGGGACAGGGGGAAAAACTGTTTTTT,CASSLGQGEKLFF
NA,NA,TRBV30,TRBJ1-5,TGTGCCTGGAGTGTACTTTCAGGGGTGGGTCAGCCCCAGCATTTT,CAWSVLSGVGQPQHF
TRBD1,NA,TRBV4-2,TRBJ2-1,TGTGCCAGCAGCCAAGACCAAGGGACAGGTTGGAATGAGCAGTTCTTC,CASSQDQGTGWNEQFF
NA,NA,TRBV7-3,TRBJ2-1,TGTGCCAGCAGCTTATCAAGGGGACATAACAATGAGCAGTTCTTC,CASSLSRGHNNEQFF